This T cell receptor beta chain was captured in a study of human T cells and chemical hapten exposure (dated by TCRdb to the early 2020s). Describing the broader study: For sensitization, 2% DPC in acetone was applied to an approximately 2 cm by approximately 2 cm area of upper inner arm skin. Weekly therapeutic DPC doses were additionally applied to the scalp of patients throughout the roughly 23-week study period. Patch testing was done on the upper back using Finn chambers containing 0.01% DPC, and results were scored after 6 days according to International Contact Dermatitis Research Group standards. Alopecia areata with under or over 50% scalp involvement, alopecia totalis and alopecia universalis were represented in the patient cohort, which was mostly female. Libraries were pooled for sequencing, and variation in per-sample TCR yields was attributed mainly to small differences in library volumes within the pool. Peripheral blood TCR repertoire changes were tracked in vivo in alopecia patients during primary and secondary sensitization to the hapten diphenylcyclopropenone (DPC). Blood samples were taken from patients before sensitization (week 0) and then at 2, 6 and about 24 weeks after DPC sensitization. Approximately 28 alopecia patients provided blood for TCR sequencing at one to four time points (pre-sensitization, 2, 6 and 24 weeks).

The method was RACE. Sequencing was carried out with a NextSeq 500. During library preparation, unique molecular identifiers were attached to individual cDNA molecules so that TCRs could be counted quantitatively and reproducibly. From each blood RNA sample, both TCR alpha and TCR beta chains were sequenced. Turning to the authors' computational methods: The median number of TCRs per sample was some 100,000, ranging from roughly 20,000 to 700,000. The Decombinator software suite was used to annotate V, J and CDR3 in the TCR reads. For PS versus PT1 abundance plots, all samples were subsampled to the same number of TCRs (28,000). TCRs were defined as expanded if absent before sensitization and observed at least eight times at the 2-week time point. In TCRdb, the public reads were trimmed at Q25 with fastp and aligned with MiXCR, with productive beta chains retained. Identical CDR3 protein sequences are pooled into one entry, listed with their most common genes and DNA. The V and J calls come from TCRdb's annotation, not from the publication. The table for this sample lists about 90,000 distinct CDR3 sequences; roughly 11% of them were counted only once. The top ten clones comprise approximately 0.99% of the sample.

Overall results and qualifications from the work: Repeated subsampling changed both the strength of the expansion versus patch-test correlation and the threshold at which the correlation became significant. Patch test score correlated positively with the number of PT1 expanded TCRs, reaching significance at thresholds 8, 16 and 32 but not at 4. DPC sensitization did not change the number of TCRs with a frequency above 1 in 1000, and there was no evidence of changes in global repertoire structure. Alopecia, a presumed autoimmune disease, was present in all patients, so the immune response of the patients might differ from that of healthy individuals. Expanded TCRs formed significantly more large CDR3 similarity clusters than pre-sensitization or healthy control sets, consistent with antigen-driven responses.

The germline V gene (reference sequence) provides CDR1 GTSNPN and CDR2 SVGIG. Trimming removed 0 bases from V and 2 bases from J; the gene matches leave 7 bases unexplained. Taken from cysteine to phenylalanine, the CDR3 has 17 residues. Just the 51-base CDR3 DNA is kept, in frame starting at base 1. What the time point label conveys for this sample: patch test 3, about 24 weeks after DPC sensitization. The sample's treatment or condition, from its label and the paper: therapeutic diphenylcyclopropenone sensitization with weekly scalp DPC. Blood at each patch-test visit was drawn before the patch test was applied. Eligible patients were aged 18 to 70, diagnosed with alopecia, deemed suitable for DPC therapy, and excluded if pregnant. Total RNA was extracted from unfractionated whole blood collected in Tempus Blood RNA tubes. With regard to this clonotype: Its target antigen remains unknown. One base away there is no much larger clone; base qualities are not given.

The chain is made from TRBV30 and TRBJ2-6, with TRBD1 identical over 7 junction bases. This specimen consisted of whole blood, obtained in connection with sensitization to the hapten diphenylcyclopropenone (DPC). This sequence originates from a woman aged 25-40 years with alopecia areata. Some clones in this sample may be carry-over from other donors' samples. The CDR3 protein: CAWSVFAGGAGANVLTF. The DNA reads as follows: TGTGCCTGGAGTGTCTTTGCAGGGGGTGCTGGGGCCAACGTCCTGACTTTC.